This T cell receptor (beta chain) was sequenced in a study of blood T cell repertoires in COVID-19. As for the study in general: Samples came from the United States, Italy and Spain, spanning acute and convalescent COVID-19. Sources were T cells, B-cell-depleted T cells, or PBMCs; the material itself was cDNA or gDNA.

Patients of the Seattle cohort, enrolled during active infection, were followed longitudinally. In the study's own analysis: Using reference gene primer amplification, nucleated cell counts were estimated. Assay used: immunoSEQ multiplex PCR; TCRdb lists only in-frame clones, some missing. The V and J calls and the clone size are those of that table, but D and trimming were determined from the DNA. The sample holds approximately 180,000 clones, more than 80% seen once. The source material was peripheral blood. The source of this sequence is an elderly woman with COVID-19, enrolled during active disease.

CDR3 loop: CASSLEGTGGAHEKLFF. CDR3 bases: TGTGCCAGCAGCTTGGAGGGGACGGGGGGGGCTCATGAAAAACTGTTTTTT. This chain uses TRBV5-4 with TRBJ1-4, with D perhaps TRBD1 (6 bases). V dropped 0 bases and J dropped 6 bases, with 18 bases sitting between them. Germline loops: CDR1 SGHNT, CDR2 YYREEE (reference sequence). The CDR3 totals 17 residues.